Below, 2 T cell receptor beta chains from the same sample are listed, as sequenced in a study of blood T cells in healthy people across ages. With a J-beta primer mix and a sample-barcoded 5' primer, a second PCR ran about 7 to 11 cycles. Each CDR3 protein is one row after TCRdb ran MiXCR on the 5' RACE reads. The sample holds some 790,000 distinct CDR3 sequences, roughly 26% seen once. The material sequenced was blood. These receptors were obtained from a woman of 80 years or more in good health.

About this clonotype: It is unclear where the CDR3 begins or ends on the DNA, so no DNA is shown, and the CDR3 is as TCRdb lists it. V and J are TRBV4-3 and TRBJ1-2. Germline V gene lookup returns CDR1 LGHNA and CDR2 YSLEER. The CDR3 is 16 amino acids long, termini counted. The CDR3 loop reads CASSQVRTLNYGYTFF.

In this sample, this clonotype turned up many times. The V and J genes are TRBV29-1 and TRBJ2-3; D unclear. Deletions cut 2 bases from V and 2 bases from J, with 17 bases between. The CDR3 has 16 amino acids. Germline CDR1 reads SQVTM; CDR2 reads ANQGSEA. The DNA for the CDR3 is TGCAGCGTTGAATTAATGGAGTTTTCCACCACAGATACGCAGTATTTT. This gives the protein CSVELMEFSTTDTQYF.